Listed below are T cell receptor beta chains from one sample, sequenced in a study of shared clonotypes between healthy human individuals. Libraries were prepared by immunoSEQ multiplex PCR; TCRdb keeps only in-frame clonotypes and omits some of them. The table records about 490,000 clones, about 85% of them present only once. The specimen was PBMCs. All receptors derive from a woman in her thirties or forties in good health. Some clones in this sample may be carry-over from other donors' samples. The CDR3 runs from the conserved cysteine through the conserved F or W. D genes are given only for firm matches. Some rows have no size entry. The others give once, few or many, or a class for an expanded clone.

J: TRBJ1-2
D: NA
V: TRBV10-3
size: NA
CDR3: CAISDGFGKRGARYGYTF
DNA: TGTGCCATCAGTGACGGGTTCGGAAAAAGGGGAGCAAGGTATGGCTACACCTTC

J: TRBJ1-1
D: NA
V: TRBV2
size: once
CDR3: CASSGYTEAFF
DNA: TGTGCCAGCAGTGGGTACACTGAAGCTTTCTTT

J: TRBJ1-1
D: TRBD1
V: TRBV7-8
size: once
CDR3: CASRPGQWSEAFF
DNA: TGTGCCAGCAGGCCGGGACAGTGGAGTGAAGCTTTCTTT

J: TRBJ2-7
D: TRBD2
V: TRBV29-1
size: NA
CDR3: CSASIRTSATEQYF
DNA: TGCAGCGCCTCCATTAGGACTAGCGCTACCGAGCAGTACTTC

J: TRBJ2-2
D: NA
V: TRBV6-5
size: NA
CDR3: CASRPLNTGELFF
DNA: TGCGCCAGCAGACCTCTAAACACTGGGGAGCTGTTTTTT

J: TRBJ2-2
D: NA
V: TRBV5-1
size: NA
CDR3: CASSADINTGELFF
DNA: TGCGCCAGCAGCGCAGACATAAACACCGGGGAGCTGTTTTTT

J: TRBJ1-2
D: TRBD1
V: TRBV13
size: NA
CDR3: CASSLGPGTGDGYTF
DNA: TGTGCCAGCAGCTTAGGGCCCGGGACAGGGGATGGCTACACCTTC

J: TRBJ2-2
D: NA
V: TRBV11-3
size: NA
CDR3: CASSLDRSGTGELFF
DNA: TGTGCCAGCAGCTTAGATCGGAGCGGGACCGGGGAGCTGTTTTTT

J: TRBJ2-6
D: TRBD1
V: TRBV7-2
size: NA
CDR3: CASSGTGVSGANVLTF
DNA: TGTGCCAGCAGCGGGACAGGTGTCTCTGGGGCCAACGTCCTGACTTTC

J: TRBJ2-2
D: NA
V: TRBV28
size: many
CDR3: CASRYLLGAGELFF
DNA: TGTGCCAGCAGATATCTCCTTGGGGCCGGGGAGCTGTTTTTT

J: TRBJ2-5
D: TRBD2
V: TRBV5-1
size: many
CDR3: CASKTSGKREGRETQYF
DNA: TGCGCCAGCAAAACTTCGGGGAAGCGGGAGGGCCGAGAGACCCAGTACTTC

J: TRBJ1-5
D: NA
V: TRBV6-6
size: NA
CDR3: CASSGDSNQPQHF
DNA: TGTGCCAGCAGTGGGGACAGCAATCAGCCCCAGCATTTT

J: TRBJ2-7
D: TRBD1
V: TRBV13
size: NA
CDR3: CASSRDRGGRYEQYF
DNA: TGTGCCAGCAGCCGAGACAGGGGTGGGAGGTACGAGCAGTACTTC

J: TRBJ2-2
D: NA
V: TRBV4-1
size: NA
CDR3: CASSLYWTEANTGELFF
DNA: TGCGCCAGCAGCCTTTACTGGACGGAAGCGAACACCGGGGAGCTGTTTTTT

J: TRBJ1-5
D: NA
V: TRBV11-1
size: NA
CDR3: CASSPIGGRNQPQHF
DNA: TGTGCCAGCAGCCCCATAGGGGGACGCAATCAGCCCCAGCATTTT

J: TRBJ1-4
D: NA
V: TRBV6-4
size: NA
CDR3: CASSDSGTSEEKLFF
DNA: TGTGCCAGCAGTGACTCAGGGACATCTGAAGAAAAACTGTTTTTT

J: TRBJ2-2
D: TRBD2
V: TRBV7-7
size: NA
CDR3: CASSLFGAGVGTGELFF
DNA: TGTGCCAGCAGCTTGTTCGGAGCGGGAGTAGGCACCGGGGAGCTGTTTTTT

J: TRBJ2-1
D: NA
V: TRBV14
size: NA
CDR3: CASSHGTPSYNEQFF
DNA: TGTGCCAGCAGCCACGGGACACCTTCCTACAATGAGCAGTTCTTC

J: TRBJ2-7
D: TRBD1
V: TRBV10-3
size: NA
CDR3: CAISESGTGGYEQYF
DNA: TGTGCCATCAGTGAGTCCGGGACAGGGGGCTACGAGCAGTACTTC

J: TRBJ1-2
D: NA
V: TRBV2
size: NA
CDR3: CASRAAHYTF
DNA: TGTGCCAGCAGGGCCGCCCACTACACCTTC

J: TRBJ2-1
D: TRBD1
V: TRBV19
size: NA
CDR3: CASSNRGTYNEQFF
DNA: TGTGCCAGTAGTAACAGGGGTACCTACAATGAGCAGTTCTTC

J: TRBJ2-7
D: TRBD2
V: TRBV11-2
size: NA
CDR3: CANSARTSGTGSLRKQYF
DNA: TGTGCCAACAGCGCCCGGACTAGCGGGACAGGAAGCTTACGGAAGCAGTACTTC

J: TRBJ1-4
D: NA
V: TRBV28
size: NA
CDR3: CASSFFDGLINEKLFF
DNA: TGTGCCAGCAGTTTCTTCGACGGACTGATTAATGAAAAACTGTTTTTT

J: TRBJ2-2
D: NA
V: TRBV30
size: once
CDR3: CAWSRGVVTTGELFF
DNA: TGTGCCTGGAGCCGAGGGGTGGTAACCACCGGGGAGCTGTTTTTT

J: TRBJ2-2
D: NA
V: TRBV2
size: NA
CDR3: CASSVTGDTGELFF
DNA: TGTGCCAGCAGTGTTACCGGGGACACCGGGGAGCTGTTTTTT

J: TRBJ2-7
D: NA
V: TRBV30
size: NA
CDR3: CAWSAGYSYEQYF
DNA: TGTGCCTGGAGTGCCGGCTACTCCTACGAGCAGTACTTC

J: TRBJ2-7
D: NA
V: TRBV15
size: NA
CDR3: CATSRGQVSSYEQYF
DNA: TGTGCCACCAGCAGAGGACAGGTCAGCTCCTACGAGCAGTACTTC

J: TRBJ1-2
D: NA
V: TRBV4-2
size: NA
CDR3: CASSQGFLDYGYTF
DNA: TGTGCCAGCAGCCAAGGGTTTCTGGACTATGGCTACACCTTC

J: TRBJ2-5
D: TRBD1
V: TRBV15
size: NA
CDR3: CATSTTGGARETQYF
DNA: TGTGCCACCAGCACGACAGGGGGCGCACGGGAGACCCAGTACTTC

J: TRBJ2-7
D: NA
V: TRBV4-3
size: NA
CDR3: CASSLYKGAYEQYF
DNA: TGCGCCAGCAGCCTTTATAAGGGAGCCTACGAGCAGTACTTC

J: TRBJ1-5
D: TRBD1
V: TRBV5-5
size: NA
CDR3: CASSQQGASNQPQHF
DNA: TGTGCCAGCAGCCAACAGGGGGCGAGCAATCAGCCCCAGCATTTT

J: TRBJ1-2
D: NA
V: TRBV5-1
size: many
CDR3: CASSLAGALRGYTF
DNA: TGCGCCAGCAGCTTGGCCGGAGCCCTTAGGGGCTACACCTTC

J: TRBJ2-3
D: TRBD1
V: TRBV6-6
size: few
CDR3: CASTLTGQGGEDTQYF
DNA: TGTGCCAGCACTCTAACGGGACAGGGGGGCGAGGATACGCAGTATTTT

J: TRBJ1-3
D: NA
V: TRBV6-6
size: NA
CDR3: CASMNDFSGNTIYF
DNA: TGTGCCAGCATGAATGACTTCTCTGGAAACACCATATATTTT

J: TRBJ1-5
D: NA
V: TRBV6-1
size: NA
CDR3: CATRESAGQPQHF
DNA: TGTGCCACCAGGGAGAGTGCGGGTCAGCCCCAGCATTTT

J: TRBJ1-1
D: NA
V: TRBV4-3
size: NA
CDR3: CASSQDRGGAGGRAFF
DNA: TGCGCCAGCAGCCAAGATAGAGGGGGGGCCGGGGGGCGAGCTTTCTTT

J: TRBJ2-2
D: NA
V: TRBV6-1
size: few
CDR3: CASNFVAENTGELFF
DNA: TGTGCCAGCAATTTTGTAGCAGAGAACACCGGGGAGCTGTTTTTT

J: TRBJ2-5
D: NA
V: TRBV7-3
size: NA
CDR3: CASSPGIQETQYF
DNA: TGTGCCAGCAGCCCAGGCATACAAGAGACCCAGTACTTC

J: TRBJ2-2
D: NA
V: TRBV19
size: NA
CDR3: CASSIPGLSTGELFF
DNA: TGTGCCAGTAGTATCCCGGGACTGAGCACCGGGGAGCTGTTTTTT

J: TRBJ1-1
D: NA
V: TRBV27
size: NA
CDR3: CASRRDKAVSLNTEAFF
DNA: TGTGCCAGCAGACGGGACAAGGCAGTTAGTTTGAACACTGAAGCTTTCTTT

J: TRBJ2-3
D: NA
V: TRBV7-3
size: NA
CDR3: CASSLEFSDTQYF
DNA: TGTGCCAGCAGCTTAGAATTCTCGGATACGCAGTATTTT